These 21 T cell receptor beta chains came from one sample sequenced in a study of T cells in Graves' hyperthyroidism and ophthalmopathy. TCR beta CDR3 sequences were amplified from RNA transcripts. The HTBI primer set drove a first-round RT-PCR of the TCR CDR3. TCRdb reprocessed the multiplex PCR reads via MiXCR and lists one record per CDR3 protein. This table has about 700,000 distinct CDR3 sequences, around 15% appearing once. The sequenced sample consisted of blood. These receptor sequences come from a woman under 30 with Graves' hyperthyroidism.

This clonotype was seen only a few times. V is TRBV29-1 and J is TRBJ2-1, with 9 bases identical to TRBD2. Germline V lookup: CDR1 SQVTM, CDR2 ANQGSEA. The CDR3 spans 14 residues. J lost 7 bases, V lost 2 bases, and 6 bases had no gene match. The DNA of the CDR3 is TGCAGCGTTGAAAGGCTAGCGGGACTTAATGAGCAGTTCTTC. It specifies CSVERLAGLNEQFF.

Note on this clonotype: Just one base apart from a much larger clone, this may be a read error. The conserved closing phenylalanine or tryptophan is absent in this CDR3, likely reflecting a read error. The chain uses TRBV5-1 and TRBJ1-2; 7 bases match TRBD1. The CDR3 spans 16 residues. CDR1 SGHRS and CDR2 YFSETQ come from the germline V gene. Unmatched junction bases numbered 9, after V lost 3 bases and J lost 1 base. In nucleotides, the CDR3 is TGCGCCAGCAGCTCTTCCCCGGGACAGATTAACTATGGCTACACCTTA. This encodes CASSSSPGQINYGYTL.

At least ten counts were recorded for this clonotype. The rearrangement links TRBV20-1 to TRBJ2-7, with TRBD1 matching 10 bases. The V gene end was trimmed by 6 bases and the J gene end by 4 bases; junction bases not matched to a gene: 9. Germline CDR1 DFQATT, CDR2 SNEGSKA (reference sequence). The CDR3 extends over 14 amino acids. The CDR3: CSAQRQGAKYEQYF. DNA of the CDR3: TGCAGTGCCCAACGACAGGGGGCTAAGTACGAGCAGTACTTC.

At least ten counts were recorded for this clonotype. The chain has TRBV30 and TRBJ1-1; no clear D gene. CDR1 is GTSNPN and CDR2 is SVGIG in the germline V gene (reference sequence). The V end was cut by 0 bases, the J end by 4 bases, with 9 bases between. This CDR3 has 13 residues. The CDR3 loop reads CAWSVRISTEAFF. The CDR3 DNA reads as TGTGCCTGGAGTGTAAGAATTAGCACTGAAGCTTTCTTT.

Of note for this clonotype: A clone one base away is much larger, so this may be a read error. The chain uses TRBV28 and TRBJ2-5, with TRBD1 as a possible D gene (5 bases). The ends were cut back, 8 bases at V and 4 bases at J, with 20 bases in the middle. The CDR3 is 15 residues long. The V gene's germline CDR1 is MDHEN and CDR2 SYDVKM. CDR3 bases: TGTGCCAGCGGGGCTGGGATTGGGGTTCGAGAGACCCAGTACTTC. Protein sequence: CASGAGIGVRETQYF. Based on the CDR3 plus reference TRBV28 and TRBJ2-5, the full variable domain is DVKVTQSSRYLVKRTGEKVFLECVQDMDHENMFWYRQDPGLGLRLIYFSYDVKMKEKGDIPEGYSVSREKKERFSLILESASTNQTSMYLCASGAGIGVRETQYFGPGTRLLVL.

The rearrangement uses TRBV12-3 or TRBV12-4 and TRBJ1-2; D might be TRBD1 (5 bases). Trimming took off 0 bases at V and 12 bases at J, with 11 bases between the two ends. The CDR3 loop spans 12 amino acids. The CDR3 bases are TGTGCCAGCAGTTTAGCTCCGACAGTGAACACCTTC. This encodes CASSLAPTVNTF.

This clonotype was counted ten times or more. The chain uses TRBV20-1 and TRBJ1-1, with D possibly being TRBD1 (5 bases). Trimming took 0 bases from V and 0 from J, leaving 11 bases between them. Germline V gene sequence: CDR1 DFQATT, CDR2 SNEGSKA (reference sequence). CDR3 length: 15 residues. Here the CDR3 reads CSARDYRGVNTEAFF. CDR3 sequence (DNA): TGCAGTGCTAGAGATTATCGGGGGGTGAACACTGAAGCTTTCTTT.

This clonotype has a count of ten or more. The CDR3 DNA reads as TGTGCCAGCACCACTGGGGACTTGAACACTGAAGCTTTCTTT. It yields the protein CASTTGDLNTEAFF. The chain is built from TRBV6-1 and TRBJ1-1; a weak D match, TRBD1 (5 bases). Germline V gene sequence: CDR1 MNHNS, CDR2 SASEGT. This CDR3 is built from 14 residues. V was pared by 7 bases and J by 0 bases, with 12 bases between.

This clonotype occurred a few times. The chain recombines TRBV19 with TRBJ2-7; perhaps TRBD1 as D (6 bases). Germline loops: CDR1 LNHDA, CDR2 SQIVND (reference sequence). V was cut by 5 bases and J by 0 bases, with 17 bases left in between. The CDR3 loop spans 16 amino acids. CDR3: CASSAKTGGSSYEQYF. CDR3 nucleotide sequence: TGTGCCAGTAGTGCCAAGACAGGAGGAAGCTCCTACGAGCAGTACTTC.

The chain has TRBV12-3 or TRBV12-4 and TRBJ2-7, with D perhaps TRBD1 or TRBD2 (5 bases each). This CDR3 has 13 residues. V shed 7 bases and J shed 7 bases, with 17 bases lying between them. CDR3 region: CASTQIRGGEQYF. The CDR3 DNA is TGTGCCAGCACCCAGATCCGGGGCGGGGAGCAGTACTTC.

The chain is built from TRBV29-1 and TRBJ1-1, with unresolved D. V dropped 7 bases and J dropped 3 bases, with 3 bases sitting between them. CDR1 is SQVTM, CDR2 ANQGSEA, per germline. The CDR3 consists of 9 residues. This CDR3 reads CSDDTEAFF. The CDR3 DNA follows: TGCAGCGACGACACTGAAGCTTTCTTT.

The CDR3 nucleotides are TGTGCCAGCAGTTACATAGCTAATGAAAAACTGTTTTTT. This gives the protein CASSYIANEKLFF. The J gene is TRBJ1-4, the V gene TRBV6-5; unclear D gene. The CDR3 runs to 13 residues. Germline loops: CDR1 MNHEY, CDR2 SVGAGI. V gave up 2 bases and J gave up 3 bases, with 4 bases separating them.

This clonotype was seen at least ten times. The chain employs TRBV30 and TRBJ2-3; the D is unclear. The CDR3 consists of 15 residues. Germline lookup yields CDR1 GTSNPN and CDR2 SVGIG (reference sequence). V was pared by 0 bases and J by 2 bases, with 12 bases between. The CDR3 sequence is CAWSVQETDTDTQYF. CDR3 DNA: TGTGCCTGGAGTGTACAAGAAACAGACACAGATACGCAGTATTTT.

This clonotype showed up many times. The chain links TRBV2 to TRBJ1-2; TRBD1 aligns across 10 bases. The CDR3 runs 14 residues. V gave up 3 bases and J gave up 8 bases; unmatched junction bases: 6. Germline CDR1 SNHLY, CDR2 FYNNEI. The CDR3 DNA reads as TGTGCCAGCAGTGAGGGACAGGGGAGTAGGGGCTACACCTTC. Amino acids: CASSEGQGSRGYTF.

This clonotype was seen many times. The chain joins TRBV7-9 to TRBJ2-1, with 7 positions matching TRBD2. CDR3 length: 14 amino acids. With V trimmed by 5 bases and J by 4 bases, 5 bases remained unmatched. Per germline, CDR1 SEHNR and CDR2 FQNEAQ (reference sequence). The CDR3 nucleotides read TGTGCCAGCAGCCCCCGACTAGCTTACAATGAGCAGTTCTTC. This sequence encodes CASSPRLAYNEQFF.

V is TRBV20-1 and J is TRBJ2-1; D remains ambiguous. Between the trimmed V and J ends, which lost 6 bases and 2 bases, there was a span of 11 bases. The CDR3 contains 13 residues. Germline CDR1 reads DFQATT; CDR2 reads SNEGSKA (reference sequence). The CDR3 loop is CSARKDPYNEQFF. Written as DNA, the CDR3 is TGCAGTGCCAGGAAAGACCCCTACAATGAGCAGTTCTTC.

This clonotype was counted once. The gene calls are TRBV15 and TRBJ2-5, with no clear D. The germline V gene encodes CDR1 LNHNV and CDR2 YYDKDF (reference sequence). This CDR3 has 13 residues. Trimming took 5 bases from V and 10 from J, leaving 17 bases between them. CDR3 bases: TGTGCCACCAGCCCAAGGGCCGGAGATGACCAGTACTTC. Amino acid sequence: CATSPRAGDDQYF. Supplemented by reference TRBV15 and TRBJ2-5, the full variable domain reads DAMVIQNPRYQVTQFGKPVTLSCSQTLNHNVMYWYQQKSSQAPKLLFHYYDKDFNNEADTPDNFQSRRPNTSFCFLDIRSPGLGDTAMYLCATSPRAGDDQYFGPGTRLLVL.

The table lists this clonotype with a few counts. The chain joins TRBV20-1 to TRBJ1-1; a possible D gene is TRBD1 (5 bases). The germline V and J ends were trimmed by 1 base and 0 bases, with 21 bases remaining between them. Germline V gene data show CDR1 as DFQATT and CDR2 as SNEGSKA (reference sequence). The CDR3 consists of 18 residues. The CDR3 region is CSARAPMGRHNMNTEAFF. The DNA for the CDR3 is TGCAGTGCTAGAGCCCCCATGGGGCGCCACAACATGAACACTGAAGCTTTCTTT.

This clonotype was seen ten or more times. The chain uses TRBV6-6 and TRBJ2-3; D possibly matches TRBD1 or TRBD2 (5 bases each). Per germline, CDR1 MNHNY and CDR2 SVGAGI (reference sequence). CDR3 length equals 16 residues. V was shortened by 2 bases and J by 3 bases, with 15 bases between the two germline ends. This CDR3 reads CASSYDSGTGTDTQYF. Written as DNA, the CDR3 is TGTGCCAGCAGTTACGATTCCGGGACCGGAACAGATACGCAGTATTTT.

V gene TRBV3-1 combines with J gene TRBJ1-2; 8 bases map to TRBD1. The germline V gene encodes CDR1 LGHDT and CDR2 YNNKEL (reference sequence). This CDR3 spans 15 amino acids. After removal of 4 bases from V and 2 bases from J, the junction contained 6 bases not matched to a gene. DNA for the CDR3: TGTGCCAGCAGCCTCGGGACAGGCGAGAACTATGGCTACACCTTC. This gives the protein CASSLGTGENYGYTF.

In this sample, this clonotype turned up many times. The V and J genes are TRBV7-9 and TRBJ1-1, with a weak D call TRBD1 (6 bases). V lost 5 bases to trimming and J lost 1 base, with 11 bases between them. CDR3 length: 14 residues. Germline V gene sequence: CDR1 SEHNR, CDR2 FQNEAQ (reference sequence). The CDR3: CASSRSTGNTEAFF. The CDR3 DNA is TGTGCCAGCAGCCGCTCGACAGGGAACACTGAAGCTTTCTTT.